These 21 T cell receptor beta chains share one sample of origin, sequenced in a study of blood T cells in healthy people across ages. A J-beta primer mix and a sample-barcoded 5' primer were used in a second PCR of roughly 6 to 12 cycles. TCRdb reprocessed the 5' RACE reads with MiXCR, giving one entry per CDR3 protein. The table has about 1,500,000 distinct CDR3 sequences, 28% seen once; the top ten hold around 7.7%. Input material: blood. The receptor set was obtained from a woman aged 25 to 45 in good health.

This chain uses TRBV10-2 with TRBJ2-7, with TRBD1 identical over 8 bases. Germline V gene sequence: CDR1 WSHSY, CDR2 SAAADI. J was trimmed by 3 bases and V by 3 bases; bases with no gene match: 7. The CDR3 is made up of 15 amino acids. CDR3 amino acids: CASSETSGGCYEQYF. The DNA of the CDR3 is TGCGCCAGCAGTGAAACGTCAGGGGGCTGCTACGAGCAGTACTTC.

The sample holds a few counts of this clonotype. The chain recombines TRBV12-5 with TRBJ1-2, with TRBD1 matching over 7 bases. Germline V CDR1 and CDR2: LGHNT, FRNRAP. This CDR3 is 14 amino acids long. V was pared by 1 base and J by 8 bases, with 7 bases of the junction left unmatched. The CDR3 DNA sequence: TGTGCTAGTGGTTTGGATACAGGGGTTCGCGGCTACACCTTC. This codes for CASGLDTGVRGYTF.

The sample holds a few counts of this clonotype. This chain uses TRBV12-3 or TRBV12-4 with TRBJ2-1; tentative D call: TRBD2 (6 bases). This CDR3 comprises 14 residues. The V end lost 5 bases, the J end lost 9 bases, and 17 bases lay between the germline ends. The CDR3: CASSARETGVEQFF. DNA of the CDR3: TGTGCCAGCAGTGCCCGGGAGACTGGCGTTGAGCAGTTCTTC.

The chain has TRBV7-2 and TRBJ2-7; D is perhaps TRBD1 (5 bases). The CDR3 totals 12 residues. V lost 5 bases to trimming and J lost 12 bases, with 17 bases between them. CDR1 SGHTA and CDR2 FQGNSA come from the germline V gene. For the CDR3, the DNA is TGTGCCAGCAGCCTTGACAGTTCCCACCTGTACTTC. Residues: CASSLDSSHLYF.

The chain uses TRBV6-2 or TRBV6-3 and TRBJ2-3, with D perhaps assigned TRBD1 or TRBD2 (5 bases each). Deletions cut 8 bases from V and 8 bases from J, with 11 bases between. CDR1 and CDR2 from the germline V gene are MNHEY and SVGEGT. The CDR3 loop spans 11 amino acids. CDR3 sequence: CASGTVVTQYF. For the CDR3, the DNA is TGTGCCAGCGGGACCGTGGTTACGCAGTATTTT.

In this sample, this clonotype turned up a few times. An end of the junction differs from the germline gene, which may be a read error. The chain carries TRBV20-1 and TRBJ1-1; 8 bases align to TRBD1. Germline CDR1 DFQATT, CDR2 SNEGSKA (reference sequence). The CDR3 consists of 13 residues. The CDR3 coding sequence is TGCAGTGCTGAACAGGGGGTGGACACCGAAGCTTTCTTT. Protein product: CSAEQGVDTEAFF.

As concerns this clonotype: Possible read error: a much larger clone is one base away. The J gene is TRBJ2-7, the V gene TRBV10-1; unclear D gene. The V gene lost 6 bases and the J gene lost 0 bases, with 12 bases spanning the gap. This CDR3 region has 14 residues. The germline V gene encodes CDR1 WNHNN and CDR2 SYGVQD (reference sequence). The CDR3 DNA sequence: TGCGCCAGCAGGCCACAAAGAGCCTCCTACGAGCAGTACTTC. Translating gives CASRPQRASYEQYF.

The rearrangement joins TRBV5-1 to TRBJ2-7; 10 bases map to TRBD2. Per germline, CDR1 SGHRS and CDR2 YFSETQ. After removal of 1 base from V and 5 bases from J, the junction contained 3 bases not matched to a gene. This CDR3 is built from 14 residues. DNA of the CDR3: TGCGCCAGCAGCTTGAGGACTAGCGGCGACGAGCAGTACTTC. It translates to CASSLRTSGDEQYF.

J is TRBJ2-3 and V is TRBV24-1, with 9 bases identical to TRBD1. This CDR3 comprises 16 residues. Trimming took 4 bases from V and 4 from J; bases not matched to a gene: 8. Germline lookup yields CDR1 KGHDR and CDR2 SFDVKD. The CDR3 reads CATSDTGTGLSDTQYF. The CDR3 coding sequence is TGTGCCACCAGTGACACCGGGACAGGGTTGTCAGATACGCAGTATTTT.

The chain links TRBV3-1 to TRBJ1-2; 8 bases are shared with TRBD1. From germline, CDR1 is LGHDT and CDR2 YNNKEL (reference sequence). The CDR3 sequence is 15 residues long. Unmatched junction bases numbered 5, after V lost 3 bases and J lost 2 bases. The CDR3 loop reads CASSHRDRSNYGYTF. CDR3 nucleotides: TGTGCCAGCAGCCACCGGGACAGGAGCAACTATGGCTACACCTTC.

This clonotype occurred a few times. This rearrangement joins TRBV7-2 to TRBJ2-1; 11 bases fit TRBD2. Germline V CDR1 and CDR2: SGHTA, FQGNSA. V lost 3 bases and J lost 5; bases outside the gene matches: 6. This CDR3 is built from 16 residues. CDR3 DNA sequence: TGTGCCAGCAGCTTCGGATTAGCGGGGGGGCACAATGAGCAGTTCTTC. Its translation: CASSFGLAGGHNEQFF.

The rearrangement links TRBV6-5 to TRBJ2-7; D unresolved. This CDR3 comprises 16 residues. Deletions cut 2 bases from V and 4 bases from J, with 18 bases between. Germline loops: CDR1 MNHEY, CDR2 SVGAGI. CDR3 region: CASSYTPRPFFYEQYF. Here the CDR3 DNA reads TGTGCCAGCAGTTACACCCCGAGGCCGTTCTTTTACGAGCAGTACTTC.

This clonotype was counted at least ten times. This rearrangement joins TRBV7-2 to TRBJ1-2, with D possibly being TRBD1 (6 bases). V dropped 5 bases and J dropped 5 bases, with 15 bases sitting between them. Per germline, CDR1 SGHTA and CDR2 FQGNSA. The CDR3 has 14 amino acids. CDR3 region: CASSQGQTLYGYTF. Written as DNA, the CDR3 is TGTGCCAGCAGCCAAGGACAGACTCTATATGGCTACACCTTC.

The chain uses TRBV7-2 and TRBJ2-3, with TRBD1 identical over 7 bases. The CDR3 runs to 15 residues. Per the germline V gene, CDR1 is SGHTA and CDR2 is FQGNSA. Trimming took 2 bases from V and 0 from J; bases not matched to a gene: 2. The CDR3 here is CTSSLQGDSTDTQYF. DNA for the CDR3: TGTACCAGCAGCTTACAGGGGGACAGCACAGATACGCAGTATTTT.

The chain combines TRBV4-3 with TRBJ2-3; the match to TRBD2 covers 11 bases. V was clipped by 1 base and J by 9 bases; unmatched bases: 9. The CDR3 loop spans 16 amino acids. Germline assignment: CDR1 LGHNA and CDR2 YSLEER. The CDR3 reads CASSQGVTGLAETQYF. The CDR3 DNA sequence: TGCGCCAGCAGCCAAGGGGTCACGGGACTAGCGGAAACGCAGTATTTT.

The chain has TRBV12-3 or TRBV12-4 and TRBJ1-4; D call uncertain. This CDR3 spans 14 amino acids. V was clipped by 6 bases and J by 7 bases, with 15 bases between them. CDR3 coding DNA: TGTGCCAGCAGAAAGGGTGGGGTGGGTGAAAAACTGTTTTTT. It is translated as CASRKGGVGEKLFF.

The chain links TRBV12-3 or TRBV12-4 to TRBJ2-1, with D perhaps matching TRBD1 or TRBD2 (5 bases each). The CDR3 has 16 amino acids. Trimming pared 4 bases from V and 4 bases from J, leaving 17 bases between. The CDR3 loop reads CASSWQVGASYNEQFF. As DNA, the CDR3 is TGTGCCAGCAGTTGGCAGGTCGGGGCGTCATACAATGAGCAGTTCTTC.

The chain combines TRBV5-5 with TRBJ1-1; perhaps TRBD1 as D (6 bases). Looked up from germline, CDR1 is SGHKS and CDR2 is YYEKEE (reference sequence). This CDR3 comprises 15 residues. V was cut by 0 bases and J by 10 bases, with 19 bases left in between. CDR3 coding DNA: TGTGCCAGCAGCTTGGGGACAGTCCTAGGATCCGGAGCTTTCTTT. Its protein is CASSLGTVLGSGAFF. Full variable domain (missing parts from reference TRBV5-5 and TRBJ1-1): DAGVTQSPTHLIKTRGQQVTLRCSPISGHKSVSWYQQVLGQGPQFIFQYYEKEERGRGNFPDRFSARQFPNYSSELNVNALLLGDSALYLCASSLGTVLGSGAFFGQGTRLTVV.

Ten or more counts support this clonotype. V usage is TRBV15 and J usage is TRBJ2-1; D may be TRBD1 (6 bases). The germline CDR1 and CDR2 sequences are LNHNV and YYDKDF (reference sequence). The CDR3 is 16 amino acids. Trimming stripped 5 bases from V and 4 bases from J, with 18 bases between. The CDR3 loop reads CATSFTPDRPYNEQFF. In nucleotides, the CDR3 is TGTGCCACCAGCTTCACGCCGGACAGACCATACAATGAGCAGTTCTTC.

This clonotype was picked up many times. The chain has TRBV10-1 and TRBJ2-1; D not certain. The CDR3 is 8 amino acids. Germline V CDR1 and CDR2: WNHNN, SYGVQD (reference sequence). For the CDR3, the DNA is TGCCATCTGGATGAGCAGTTCTTC. Its translation is CHLDEQFF.

This clonotype was counted a few times. V gene TRBV27 combines with J gene TRBJ2-1; 8 nucleotides align to TRBD1. The CDR3 has 18 amino acids. V lost 0 bases and J lost 7; bases outside the gene matches: 14. Germline CDR1 MNHEY, CDR2 SMNVEV (reference sequence). For the CDR3, the DNA is TGTGCCAGCAGTTTATCGACAGGGGAGGCACACTGGGTAAATGAGCAGTTCTTC. It codes for CASSLSTGEAHWVNEQFF.